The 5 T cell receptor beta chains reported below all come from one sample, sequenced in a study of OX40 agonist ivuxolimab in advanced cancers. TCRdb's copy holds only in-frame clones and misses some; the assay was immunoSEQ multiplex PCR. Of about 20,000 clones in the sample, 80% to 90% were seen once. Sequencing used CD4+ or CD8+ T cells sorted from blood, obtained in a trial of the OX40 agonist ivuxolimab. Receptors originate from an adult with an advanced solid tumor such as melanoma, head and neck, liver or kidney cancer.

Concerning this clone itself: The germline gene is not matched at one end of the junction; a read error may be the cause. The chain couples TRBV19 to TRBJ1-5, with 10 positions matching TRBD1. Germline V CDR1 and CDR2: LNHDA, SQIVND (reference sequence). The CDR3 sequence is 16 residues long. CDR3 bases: TGTGCCAGTAGCCTTGAAGGACAGGGGGGGCATCAGCTCCAGCATTTT. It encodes CASSLEGQGGHQLQHF.

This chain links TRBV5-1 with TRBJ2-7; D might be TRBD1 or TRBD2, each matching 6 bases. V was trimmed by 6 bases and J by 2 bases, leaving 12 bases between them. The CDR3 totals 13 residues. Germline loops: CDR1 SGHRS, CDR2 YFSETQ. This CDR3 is CASTGGPTYEQYF. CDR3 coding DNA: TGCGCCAGCACCGGGGGCCCAACCTACGAGCAGTACTTC.

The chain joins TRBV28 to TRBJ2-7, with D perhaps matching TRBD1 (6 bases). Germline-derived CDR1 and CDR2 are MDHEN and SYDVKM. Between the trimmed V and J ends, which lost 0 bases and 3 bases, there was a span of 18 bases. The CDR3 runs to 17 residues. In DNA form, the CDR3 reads TGTGCCAGCAGTTTATGTGATGAGAGGGACACGAGCTACGAGCAGTACTTC. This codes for CASSLCDERDTSYEQYF.

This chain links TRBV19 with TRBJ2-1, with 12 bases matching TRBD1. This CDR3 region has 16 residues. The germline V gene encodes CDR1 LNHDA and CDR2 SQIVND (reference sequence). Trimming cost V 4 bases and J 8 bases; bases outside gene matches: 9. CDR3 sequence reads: CASSTHRDRGLDEQFF. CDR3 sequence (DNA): TGTGCCAGTAGTACGCACCGGGACAGGGGGCTAGATGAGCAGTTCTTC.

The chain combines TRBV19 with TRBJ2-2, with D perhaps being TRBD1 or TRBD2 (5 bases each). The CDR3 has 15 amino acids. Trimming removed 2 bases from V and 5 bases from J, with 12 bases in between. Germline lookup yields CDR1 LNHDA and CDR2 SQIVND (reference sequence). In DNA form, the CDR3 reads TGTGCCAGTAGTATAATGGGGACGGGGACCGGGGAGCTGTTTTTT. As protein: CASSIMGTGTGELFF.